The rows below give T cell receptor beta chains drawn from one sample of a study of T cell changes during pregnancy in multiple sclerosis. The data were produced by immunoSEQ multiplex PCR, yet TCRdb's version contains in-frame clones alone and is incomplete. This sample carries about 94,000 clones, approximately 95% of them seen once, and the ten largest clones take 0.99%. Specimen: peripheral blood, collected after pregnancy. The receptors shown here come from a female donor with multiple sclerosis, enrolled in a pregnancy study. CDR3s include the opening cysteine and the closing phenylalanine or tryptophan.

V gene,J gene,CDR3 length,CDR3 protein
TRBV29-1,TRBJ2-2,15,CSVGTSGSRTGELFF
TRBV6-1,TRBJ1-4,17,CASSERTGTATNEKLFF
TRBV6-1,TRBJ1-1,14,CASSEGYRGTEAFF
TRBV30,TRBJ2-3,16,CAWSGTGGLYTDTQYF
TRBV21-1,TRBJ2-5,16,CASSARLAGAQETQYF
TRBV5-1,TRBJ2-5,12,CASSLVSETQYF
TRBV2,TRBJ1-3,14,CASKASVSGNTIYF
TRBV7-9,TRBJ1-1,14,CASSLDNSNTEAFF
TRBV30,TRBJ1-1,11,CAWSEGIEAFF
TRBV6-5,TRBJ1-1,14,CASSYGRGSAEAFF
TRBV25-1,TRBJ2-7,15,CASSGGTGETYEQYF